This T cell receptor (beta chain) was sequenced in a study of T-cell memory formation after mild COVID-19. Study in general: Clustering of TCRs was largely donor specific.

Germline V CDR1 and CDR2: SGHNT, YYREEE (reference sequence). The CDR3 has 15 amino acids. V lost 4 bases to trimming and J lost 2 bases, with 15 bases between them. TCRdb re-called the 5' RACE reads through MiXCR, storing one row per CDR3 protein. The sample yields about 340,000 distinct CDR3 sequences, 10% to 15% seen once. Material: PBMCs or a T cell subset sorted from them (not recorded which). The source is a man aged 18-30 years who had mild COVID-19 (a few samples of this study predate the infection). Cell type and time point are not known. This chain joins TRBV5-4 and TRBJ1-2; D might be TRBD1 (5 bases). CDR3 nucleotides: TGTGCCAGCAGCCTCGGGAAGGGGCTAAACTATGGCTACACCTTC. Amino acid sequence: CASSLGKGLNYGYTF.